This passage covers 27 T cell receptor beta chains from one sample sequenced in a study of control samples from healthy donors and cancer patients. Clones were read by immunoSEQ multiplex PCR, and TCRdb kept only the in-frame ones, dropping some. The data contain approximately 58,000 clones, 70% to 90% of them seen just once; the ten biggest clones take up roughly 12%. The sample consisted of PBMCs. These receptors originate from a woman aged 60 to 75 with lung cancer.

The chain joins TRBV28 to TRBJ2-2; 7 positions agree with TRBD1. Per germline, CDR1 MDHEN and CDR2 SYDVKM. Trimming took 5 bases from V and 5 from J; bases not matched to a gene: 11. The CDR3 extends over 16 amino acids. The CDR3 is CASSTRTTGVTGELFF. In DNA form, the CDR3 reads TGTGCCAGCAGTACCCGGACAACAGGGGTTACCGGGGAGCTGTTTTTT.

The genes are TRBV7-3 and TRBJ1-1; D unclear. The germline V gene encodes CDR1 SGHTA and CDR2 FQGTGA. This CDR3 contains 14 residues. V was trimmed by 1 base and J by 2 bases, leaving 8 bases between them. In DNA form, the CDR3 reads TGTGCCAGCAGCTTAAGGGGAGAAAACACTGAAGCTTTCTTT. Its protein is CASSLRGENTEAFF.

The chain employs TRBV5-4 and TRBJ2-3; D is uncertain. The CDR3 extends over 14 amino acids. The germline V gene encodes CDR1 SGHNT and CDR2 YYREEE (reference sequence). V lost 4 bases and J lost 4, with 13 bases in between. This chain's CDR3 is CASSPIGTADTQYF. CDR3 DNA: TGTGCCAGCAGCCCCATAGGTACGGCAGATACGCAGTATTTT.

J is TRBJ2-4 and V is TRBV15; 9 bases are shared with TRBD2. The CDR3 totals 18 residues. Trimming at V came to 3 bases and at J to 0 bases, leaving 9 bases not matched to a gene. From germline, CDR1 is LNHNV and CDR2 YYDKDF (reference sequence). CDR3 region: CATSSEQQLAGAKNIQYF. The DNA of the CDR3 is TGTGCCACCAGCAGTGAACAACAACTAGCGGGAGCCAAAAACATTCAGTACTTC.

The rearrangement uses TRBV7-8 and TRBJ1-6; D uncertain. V was clipped by 1 base and J by 7 bases, with 17 bases between them. Germline V CDR1 and CDR2: SGHVS, FQNEAQ. CDR3 length: 17 residues. The CDR3 DNA is TGTGCCAGCAGCTTAGATGTGGTGGGATCGGGGAATTCACCCCTCCACTTT. Translating gives CASSLDVVGSGNSPLHF.

The chain carries TRBV24-1 and TRBJ2-3; D is perhaps TRBD1 or TRBD2 (7 bases each). The CDR3 totals 14 residues. V lost 2 bases and J 6 bases, leaving 11 bases between the germline ends. Germline V gives CDR1 KGHDR, CDR2 SFDVKD. CDR3 sequence: CATSDYRGGDTQYF. CDR3 bases: TGTGCCACCAGTGATTACAGGGGAGGGGATACGCAGTATTTT.

This clone showed up just a few times. The chain joins TRBV6-5 to TRBJ1-1; 9 bases agree with TRBD1. The CDR3 spans 13 residues. Germline trimming cut 7 bases from V and 7 bases from J; bases unmatched to any gene: 7. Germline V gene lookup returns CDR1 MNHEY and CDR2 SVGAGI. The DNA of the CDR3 is TGTGCCAGCAAAGGGACAGGGAATGGTGAAGCTTTCTTT. As protein: CASKGTGNGEAFF.

The chain joins TRBV29-1 to TRBJ2-5; tentative D call: TRBD1 (5 bases). From germline, CDR1 is SQVTM and CDR2 ANQGSEA. The CDR3 totals 12 residues. V lost 8 bases and J lost 3, with 13 bases in between. CDR3 loop: CSSSGSEETQYF. CDR3 nucleotides: TGCAGCTCCTCAGGGTCGGAAGAGACCCAGTACTTC.

The rearrangement joins TRBV5-4 to TRBJ2-5, with 13 nucleotides matching TRBD2. V lost 3 bases to trimming and J lost 5 bases; unmatched junction nucleotides: 13. CDR3 length: 18 residues. The V gene's germline CDR1 is SGHNT and CDR2 YYREEE (reference sequence). The CDR3 is CASSWYLGTSGKQETQYF. The DNA of the CDR3 is TGTGCCAGCAGCTGGTACTTAGGGACTAGCGGGAAACAGGAGACCCAGTACTTC.

The chain employs TRBV19 and TRBJ2-4, with D tentatively TRBD1 or TRBD2 (5 bases each). CDR1 is LNHDA and CDR2 is SQIVND in the germline V gene (reference sequence). The CDR3 has 14 residues. V was shortened by 10 bases and J by 3 bases, with 16 bases between the two germline ends. As DNA, the CDR3 is TGTGCCACCCATCACGTGGGGGACAAAAACATTCAGTACTTC. The encoded protein is CATHHVGDKNIQYF. The full variable domain, in which reference TRBV19 and TRBJ2-4 provide the parts outside the CDR3, is DGGITQSPKYLFRKEGQNVTLSCEQNLNHDAMYWYRQDPGQGLRLIYYSQIVNDFQKGDIAEGYSVSREKKESFPLTVTSAQKNPTAFYLCATHHVGDKNIQYFGAGTRLSVL.

The chain joins TRBV11-2 to TRBJ1-5; D is possibly TRBD1 (5 bases). In germline, CDR1 is SGHAT, CDR2 FQNNGV. The CDR3 loop spans 13 amino acids. With 8 bases removed from V and 1 base from J, the gap between germline ends came to 9 bases. CDR3: CASSGDSNQPQHF. The CDR3 bases are TGTGCCAGCTCCGGGGACAGCAATCAGCCCCAGCATTTT.

This clone was observed once. CDR3 in amino acids: CASSLGMRGATNEKLFF. In DNA form, the CDR3 reads TGCGCCAGCAGCTTGGGAATGCGGGGTGCAACTAATGAAAAACTGTTTTTT. V usage is TRBV5-1 and J usage is TRBJ1-4; D uncertain. Trimming stripped 0 bases from V and 0 bases from J, with 12 bases between. CDR1 and CDR2 from the germline V gene are SGHRS and YFSETQ. The CDR3 totals 17 residues.

This sequence joins TRBV7-9 and TRBJ1-4, with 12 bases matching TRBD1. Germline V CDR1 and CDR2: SEHNR, FQNEAQ (reference sequence). The CDR3 spans 15 residues. With 3 bases clipped from V and 7 bases from J, the junction kept 3 bases outside the gene matches. Here the CDR3 reads CASSFGTGGSEKLFF. For the CDR3, the DNA is TGTGCCAGCAGCTTTGGGACAGGGGGCAGTGAAAAACTGTTTTTT.

This chain connects TRBV6-1 to TRBJ2-2; D unresolved. Germline CDR1 reads MNHNS; CDR2 reads SASEGT. The length of the CDR3 is 13 residues. Trimming cost V 3 bases and J 4 bases, with 6 bases left between them. DNA of the CDR3: TGTGCCAGCAGTGACAGATCCACCGGGGAGCTGTTTTTT. As protein: CASSDRSTGELFF.

The V gene is TRBV9, the J gene TRBJ1-2; D is perhaps TRBD1 (5 bases). The CDR3 loop spans 16 amino acids. Trimming removed 5 bases at V and 0 bases at J, with 17 bases between. Per the germline V gene, CDR1 is SGDLS and CDR2 is YYNGEE. The CDR3 nucleotides read TGTGCCAGCAGTGATCAGAACAGGAACCCTAACTATGGCTACACCTTC. Translation gives CASSDQNRNPNYGYTF.

The table lists this clone with a count of one. The V call is TRBV27, the J call TRBJ2-3; no clear D gene. V was trimmed by 0 bases and J by 4 bases, leaving 8 bases between them. The CDR3 covers 14 residues. The V gene's germline CDR1 is MNHEY and CDR2 SMNVEV (reference sequence). The CDR3 sequence is CASSLSRPADTQYF. CDR3 DNA: TGTGCCAGCAGTTTATCTCGTCCGGCAGATACGCAGTATTTT.

The rearrangement joins TRBV18 to TRBJ1-4; the D gene is possibly TRBD1 (5 bases). This CDR3 spans 15 amino acids. The V gene's germline CDR1 is KGHSH and CDR2 LQKENI. V was cut by 3 bases and J by 8 bases, with 16 bases left in between. The CDR3 DNA follows: TGTGCCAGCTCACCCCGAGAGGCTGGGACCGAAAAACTGTTTTTT. As protein: CASSPREAGTEKLFF. The full variable domain, rest sourced from reference TRBV18 and TRBJ1-4, is NAGVMQNPRHLVRRRGQEARLRCSPMKGHSHVYWYRQLPEEGLKFMVYLQKENIIDESGMPKERFSAEFPKEGPSILRIQQVVRGDSAAYFCASSPREAGTEKLFFGSGTQLSVL.

This clone was seen only once. J is TRBJ2-3 and V is TRBV25-1; D may be TRBD2 (6 bases). There are 15 residues in the CDR3. The V gene's germline CDR1 is MGHDK and CDR2 SYGVNS. V lost 2 bases to trimming and J lost 6 bases, with 15 bases between them. CDR3 sequence (DNA): TGTGCCAGCAGTGAAACGTCGGGTAGCGGTGATACGCAGTATTTT. Translating gives CASSETSGSGDTQYF.

The genes are TRBV4-1 and TRBJ2-5; 12 positions match TRBD1. CDR1 is MGHRA and CDR2 is YSYEKL in the germline V gene. The CDR3 is 16 amino acids. The J segment lost 7 bases and the V segment lost 2 bases, leaving 8 bases of the junction unmatched. The CDR3 loop is CASSQPGTGGKGTQYF. The CDR3 DNA follows: TGCGCCAGCAGCCAACCTGGGACAGGGGGCAAGGGGACCCAGTACTTC.

This rearrangement joins TRBV10-1 to TRBJ2-7; D tentatively fits TRBD1 or TRBD2 (5 bases each). V lost 4 bases to trimming and J lost 3 bases, with 13 bases between them. The length of the CDR3 is 14 residues. Germline assignment: CDR1 WNHNN and CDR2 SYGVQD (reference sequence). The DNA for the CDR3 is TGCGCCAGCAGTGCTGGGACGGAGAGCTACGAGCAGTACTTC. Its protein product is CASSAGTESYEQYF.

This chain connects TRBV5-8 to TRBJ1-5; perhaps TRBD1 as D (5 bases). The CDR3 runs 17 residues. Germline-derived CDR1 and CDR2 are SGHTS and YDEGEE. With 0 bases removed from V and 2 bases from J, the gap between germline ends came to 15 bases. The CDR3, as DNA: TGTGCCAGCAGCTTGGCTACTACGAGCAGGGGCAATCAGCCCCAGCATTTT. This encodes CASSLATTSRGNQPQHF.

The genes are TRBV14 and TRBJ2-7; weak D call: TRBD1 (6 bases). The CDR3 covers 13 residues. The germline CDR1 and CDR2 sequences are SGHDN and FVKESK. Trimming took off 5 bases at V and 3 bases at J, with 11 bases between the two ends. The CDR3 DNA follows: TGTGCCAGCAGCGAAGGACAGTACTACGAGCAGTACTTC. It is translated as CASSEGQYYEQYF.

In this sample, this clone turned up once. This chain connects TRBV3-1 (or the pseudogene TRBV3-2) to TRBJ1-5; 7 bases match TRBD1. This CDR3 comprises 14 residues. CDR1 and CDR2 (germline): LGHDT, YNNKEL (reference sequence). Trimming removed 4 bases from V and 6 bases from J; junction bases left unmatched: 6. CDR3 sequence reads: CASSLTGAGQPQHF. CDR3 in DNA: TGTGCCAGCAGCCTTACAGGGGCAGGTCAGCCCCAGCATTTT.

The V gene is TRBV28, the J gene TRBJ1-2, with D perhaps matching TRBD1 (6 bases). The CDR3 length is 18 residues. Germline V lookup: CDR1 MDHEN, CDR2 SYDVKM. V lost 4 bases, J lost 5 bases, and 26 bases lay in between. Here the CDR3 DNA reads TGTGCCAGCAGTTCCCCCGGGACACTGACCCCTTTTAGGTATGGCTACACCTTC. This translates into CASSSPGTLTPFRYGYTF.

V usage is TRBV5-3 and J usage is TRBJ2-2; D gene uncertain. TRBV5-3 is filed as an ORF, its function uncertain. V dropped 6 bases and J dropped 6 bases, with 9 bases sitting between them. This CDR3 is 12 amino acids long. The CDR3 region has the DNA TGTGCCAGAACCACGGGTCCCGGGGAGCTGTTTTTT. This codes for CARTTGPGELFF.

V and J are TRBV19 and TRBJ2-1; 9 bases line up with TRBD2. V was clipped by 8 bases and J by 3 bases; unmatched bases: 5. This CDR3 region has 14 residues. CDR1 is LNHDA, CDR2 SQIVND, per germline (reference sequence). The CDR3 DNA reads TGTGCCAGTTTATCTAGCGGGGACTACAATGAGCAGTTCTTC. It encodes CASLSSGDYNEQFF.

The V call is TRBV6-5, the J call TRBJ1-3; the D gene is possibly TRBD1 (5 bases). Germline values: CDR1 MNHEY, CDR2 SVGAGI. The CDR3 is 15 amino acids. Between the trimmed V and J ends, which lost 0 bases and 4 bases, there was a span of 10 bases. The CDR3 DNA sequence: TGTGCCAGCAGTTACTCTAACAGGCGAGGAAACACCATATATTTT. Translation: CASSYSNRRGNTIYF.